The 15 T cell receptor beta chains listed next were all sequenced from one sample in a study of beta chain features in type 1 diabetes. Expressed TCRB transcripts got sequenced, as all isolated RNA was reverse transcribed. Method: immunoSEQ multiplex PCR; TCRdb's copy keeps in-frame clones and lacks some. This sample has around 500,000 clones, with roughly an eighth found just once. The sample comprised naive CD4+ T cells from blood. These receptors were collected from a woman aged 18-29 years in good health.

The sample holds a few counts of this clone. The chain carries TRBV9 and TRBJ1-2, with 8 positions matching TRBD1. The J segment lost 2 bases and the V segment lost 3 bases, leaving 6 bases of the junction unmatched. In germline, CDR1 is SGDLS, CDR2 YYNGEE. The CDR3 is 15 residues long. Here the CDR3 DNA reads TGTGCCAGCAGCGCGCAGGGGGCATTAAACTATGGCTACACCTTC. Its translation is CASSAQGALNYGYTF.

This clone came up a few times. The chain uses TRBV7-2 and TRBJ1-1; D is uncertain. Per the germline V gene, CDR1 is SGHTA and CDR2 is FQGNSA. V was shortened by 5 bases and J by 6 bases, with 7 bases between the two germline ends. The CDR3 runs to 11 residues. The chain's CDR3 is CASSEGPEAFF. For the CDR3, the DNA is TGTGCCAGCAGCGAGGGTCCTGAAGCTTTCTTT.

The J gene is TRBJ2-1, the V gene TRBV28, with TRBD1 as a possible D gene (7 bases). There are 14 residues in the CDR3. V dropped 5 bases and J dropped 8 bases, with 16 bases sitting between them. Germline CDR1 and CDR2: MDHEN and SYDVKM. The CDR3 spells CASSPGDRDHEQFF. The CDR3, as DNA: TGTGCCAGCAGTCCGGGAGACAGGGACCATGAGCAGTTCTTC.

In its sample, this clone was seen a few times. The V call is TRBV4-3, the J call TRBJ2-1, with 8 bases aligning to TRBD1. This CDR3 has 16 residues. V lost 4 bases to trimming and J lost 4 bases; unmatched junction nucleotides: 9. Looked up from germline, CDR1 is LGHNA and CDR2 is YSLEER. CDR3 sequence reads: CASSPNGDRIYNEQFF. DNA for the CDR3: TGCGCCAGCAGCCCAAACGGGGACAGGATATACAATGAGCAGTTCTTC.

The rearrangement joins TRBV7-2 to TRBJ2-1; 7 bases line up with TRBD1. The J segment lost 2 bases and the V segment lost 5 bases, leaving 6 bases of the junction unmatched. The V gene's germline CDR1 is SGHTA and CDR2 FQGNSA. This CDR3 has 15 amino acids. The CDR3, as DNA: TGTGCCAGCAGCACCTCAGACAGGGCCTACAATGAGCAGTTCTTC. Amino acids: CASSTSDRAYNEQFF.

V usage is TRBV9 and J usage is TRBJ1-4; 8 bases are a match to TRBD1. This CDR3 has 17 residues. Germline CDR1 is SGDLS and CDR2 is YYNGEE. V shed 3 bases, J shed 5 bases, and the junction held 12 bases outside the gene matches. The CDR3 sequence: CASSAGTGGRGNEKLFF. DNA for the CDR3: TGTGCCAGCAGCGCCGGGACAGGAGGTCGGGGAAATGAAAAACTGTTTTTT.

The V call is TRBV15, the J call TRBJ1-6; weak D call: TRBD1 (6 bases). Trimming cost V 7 bases and J 9 bases, with 16 bases left between them. The germline V gene has CDR1 LNHNV and CDR2 YYDKDF (reference sequence). The CDR3 loop spans 14 amino acids. The CDR3, as DNA: TGTGCCACCAAGGGGACATCTTTGTTTTCACCCCTCCACTTT. This translates into CATKGTSLFSPLHF.

The rearrangement joins TRBV7-2 to TRBJ2-7; the match to TRBD1 covers 8 bases. The CDR3 runs 14 residues. Germline trimming cut 2 bases from V and 5 bases from J; bases unmatched to any gene: 5. CDR1 and CDR2 (germline): SGHTA, FQGNSA. The CDR3 sequence: CASSLLAGGDEQYV. The CDR3 region has the DNA TGTGCCAGCAGCTTATTGGCAGGGGGCGACGAGCAGTACGTC.

The rearrangement uses TRBV28 and TRBJ2-5; maybe TRBD1 (5 bases). The CDR3 is made up of 14 amino acids. CDR1 MDHEN and CDR2 SYDVKM come from the germline V gene. Trimming left V 4 bases short and J 4 bases short, with 13 bases between. CDR3 DNA: TGTGCCAGCAGTTCAGGGTACCTAGGAGAGACCCAGTACTTC. Encoded protein: CASSSGYLGETQYF.

This clone appeared a few times. This chain uses TRBV15 with TRBJ1-5; a weak D match, TRBD1 (5 bases). This CDR3 region has 13 residues. From germline, CDR1 is LNHNV and CDR2 YYDKDF (reference sequence). With 2 bases removed from V and 7 bases from J, the gap between germline ends came to 9 bases. The CDR3, as DNA: TGTGCCACCAGCAGACAGCCAGGGCAGCCCCAGCATTTT. As protein: CATSRQPGQPQHF.

To note about this clone: The sample has other DNA sequences that encode this CDR3 too. This rearrangement joins TRBV9 to TRBJ1-1; 7 positions agree with TRBD1. The V segment lost 4 bases and the J segment 2 bases; nucleotides outside the gene matches: 8. The CDR3 sequence is 15 residues long. The germline V gene encodes CDR1 SGDLS and CDR2 YYNGEE. The CDR3 coding sequence is TGTGCCAGCAGCCCCCGAACAGGGGCTAACACTGAAGCTTTCTTT. Translation gives CASSPRTGANTEAFF.

This clone appeared a few times. This chain links TRBV6-5 with TRBJ1-1; D not certain. The CDR3 is 13 amino acids. Deletions cut 8 bases from V and 0 bases from J, with 10 bases between. Per the germline V gene, CDR1 is MNHEY and CDR2 is SVGAGI. The CDR3 region is CASLAVMNTEAFF. The CDR3 nucleotides are TGTGCCAGCTTGGCGGTCATGAACACTGAAGCTTTCTTT.

The genes are TRBV7-2 and TRBJ2-7; TRBD2 matches 9 bases. V was clipped by 3 bases and J by 2 bases; unmatched bases: 5. Germline V gene sequence: CDR1 SGHTA, CDR2 FQGNSA. This CDR3 comprises 15 residues. The CDR3 is CASSFSSGSPYEQYF. CDR3 DNA: TGTGCCAGCAGCTTTAGTAGCGGGAGCCCCTACGAGCAGTACTTC.

This clone has more than one count but fewer than ten. V gene TRBV9 combines with J gene TRBJ2-7; D might be TRBD2 (5 bases). CDR1 is SGDLS, CDR2 YYNGEE, per germline. This CDR3 has 14 residues. The V end lost 0 bases, the J end lost 5 bases, and 12 bases lay between the germline ends. The DNA for the CDR3 is TGTGCCAGCAGCGTAGGTGGGAGTGTCAACGAGCAGTACTTC. It translates to CASSVGGSVNEQYF.

The chain has TRBV7-2 and TRBJ2-5, with a weak D call TRBD2 (6 bases). The CDR3 runs to 16 residues. V lost 5 bases and J 2 bases, leaving 18 bases between the germline ends. In germline, CDR1 is SGHTA, CDR2 FQGNSA. The CDR3 region is CASSLSRGRGQETQYF. CDR3 coding DNA: TGTGCCAGCAGCCTCAGCCGGGGTCGGGGGCAAGAGACCCAGTACTTC.